This record looks at one T cell receptor (beta chain) sequence and its context. The target antigen is unknown. The data were taken from a study of post-analysis software for immune sequencing data. Turning to the study itself: Recorded disease courses covered relapsing-remitting, secondary progressive and progressive-relapsing multiple sclerosis. Some patients had no subtype annotation. Study-level points and caveats: Elevated frequency relative to controls characterized roughly 5 TRBV segments in patients, TRBV5-6, TRBV5-1 and TRBV20-1 among them. Strong co-clustering by F measure linked samples that shared a preparation batch. When compared against controls, multiple sclerosis patients showed significantly lower normalized Chao1 diversity.

TCR beta cDNA libraries had unique molecular identifiers. About 500,000 cDNA molecules were obtained per 1 to 10 million input T cells. Using its own MiXCR run on the PCR reads, TCRdb lists one record per CDR3 protein. In the table there are some 500,000 distinct CDR3 sequences, over 35% of which are singletons. The length of the CDR3 is 15 residues. In germline, CDR1 is SGHTA, CDR2 FQGTGA. Germline trimming cut 0 bases from V and 4 bases from J; bases unmatched to any gene: 3. The chain has TRBV7-3 and TRBJ1-1, with 9 bases matching TRBD1. This TCR derives from a girl aged 5-17 years with multiple sclerosis. Sample: blood. CDR3 bases: TGTGCCAGCAGCTTAACGGGACAGGGAAGCACTGAAGCTTTCTTT. Protein product: CASSLTGQGSTEAFF.